These T cell receptor beta chains were read from a single sample in a study of T cell changes during pregnancy in multiple sclerosis. Sequencing was performed with immunoSEQ multiplex PCR; in TCRdb, only in-frame clones are kept and a portion is missing. The table lists about 40,000 clones, around 94% of them singletons. Sequenced material: peripheral blood, taken in the third trimester of pregnancy. These receptors were collected from a female donor with multiple sclerosis, enrolled in a pregnancy study. Each CDR3 is given with its conserved first and last residue. A D gene is named only where the DNA matches it firmly. Clone size, where shown, is once, few, many, or a class for clones that have expanded.

CDR3nt: TGTGCCAGTAAGACTAGCGGGAGTTCCTACAATGAGCAGTTCTTC; CDR3aa: CASKTSGSSYNEQFF; d_gene: TRBD2; j_gene: TRBJ2-1; v_gene: TRBV19; abundance: NA
CDR3nt: TGCGCCAGCAGCCAAGAGGCACTAGCGTACAATGAGCAGTTCTTC; CDR3aa: CASSQEALAYNEQFF; d_gene: TRBD2; j_gene: TRBJ2-1; v_gene: TRBV4-3; abundance: NA
CDR3nt: TGTGCCAGCAGCTTAGCGGGGGGGAGCTCCTACGAGCAGTACTTC; CDR3aa: CASSLAGGSSYEQYF; d_gene: TRBD2; j_gene: TRBJ2-7; v_gene: TRBV7-2; abundance: once
CDR3nt: TGTGCCAGCAGCCAAGGCAGGGCCCCTGGAAACACCATATATTTT; CDR3aa: CASSQGRAPGNTIYF; d_gene: NA; j_gene: TRBJ1-3; v_gene: TRBV14; abundance: NA
CDR3nt: TGTGCCAGCAGCTTAGCGCCACTAGCGGGAGGGGGCGAGCAGTACTTC; CDR3aa: CASSLAPLAGGGEQYF; d_gene: TRBD2; j_gene: TRBJ2-7; v_gene: TRBV7-2; abundance: NA
CDR3nt: TGCGCCAGCAGTGCTAGCGGGCTAGCCGGGGAGCTGTTTTTT; CDR3aa: CASSASGLAGELFF; d_gene: TRBD2; j_gene: TRBJ2-2; v_gene: TRBV5-1; abundance: NA
CDR3nt: TGTGCCAGCAGTGGAACCGGGACTAGCGGGGTAATCTTCCAGTACGAGCAGTACTTC; CDR3aa: CASSGTGTSGVIFQYEQYF; d_gene: TRBD2; j_gene: TRBJ2-7; v_gene: TRBV6-1; abundance: once
CDR3nt: TGTGCCAGCTCACCGACTAGCGGGAGGGCTACGAACACCGGGGAGCTGTTTTTT; CDR3aa: CASSPTSGRATNTGELFF; d_gene: TRBD2; j_gene: TRBJ2-2; v_gene: TRBV18; abundance: NA
CDR3nt: TGTGCCAGCAGCCAGGGGGGAAACATTCAGTACTTC; CDR3aa: CASSQGGNIQYF; d_gene: NA; j_gene: TRBJ2-4; v_gene: TRBV28; abundance: NA
CDR3nt: TGTGCCAGCAGTGAACTTGTGGGGCAAACCGGGGAGCTGTTTTTT; CDR3aa: CASSELVGQTGELFF; d_gene: NA; j_gene: TRBJ2-2; v_gene: TRBV6-1; abundance: once
CDR3nt: TGTGCCAGCAGCCGCCCCACCAGGGAACGAGGCTACACCTTC; CDR3aa: CASSRPTRERGYTF; d_gene: NA; j_gene: TRBJ1-2; v_gene: TRBV5-6; abundance: NA
CDR3nt: TGTGCCACCAGCAGAGATTGGCGGGAGACCCAGTACTTC; CDR3aa: CATSRDWRETQYF; d_gene: NA; j_gene: TRBJ2-5; v_gene: TRBV15; abundance: NA
CDR3nt: TGTGCCAGCACCCAAGCGGGGCCGAGGGACGAGCAGTACTTC; CDR3aa: CASTQAGPRDEQYF; d_gene: TRBD2; j_gene: TRBJ2-7; v_gene: TRBV5-6; abundance: NA
CDR3nt: TGTGCCAGCAGTCCACAGGGAAAGTCGTATGGCTACACCTTC; CDR3aa: CASSPQGKSYGYTF; d_gene: NA; j_gene: TRBJ1-2; v_gene: TRBV27; abundance: NA
CDR3nt: TGTGCCAGCAGCTTAGGTACTAACACTGAAGCTTTCTTT; CDR3aa: CASSLGTNTEAFF; d_gene: NA; j_gene: TRBJ1-1; v_gene: TRBV7-3; abundance: NA
CDR3nt: TGTGCCAGCAGCCGGTTCCCGCTTGGAACAACCAGCGGGTATTTT; CDR3aa: CASSRFPLGTTSGYF; d_gene: NA; j_gene: TRBJ2-3; v_gene: TRBV14; abundance: NA
CDR3nt: TGTGCCTGGAGTCCGGGGACTAGCGCGGCAGATACGCAGTATTTT; CDR3aa: CAWSPGTSAADTQYF; d_gene: TRBD2; j_gene: TRBJ2-3; v_gene: TRBV30; abundance: NA
CDR3nt: TGCGCCAGCAGCCCCACGGGACTGAAGACCTACGAGCAGTACTTC; CDR3aa: CASSPTGLKTYEQYF; d_gene: NA; j_gene: TRBJ2-7; v_gene: TRBV4-1; abundance: NA
CDR3nt: TGCGCCAGCAAGGGGACTGGAGCCTACGAGCAGTACTTC; CDR3aa: CASKGTGAYEQYF; d_gene: NA; j_gene: TRBJ2-7; v_gene: TRBV5-1; abundance: NA
CDR3nt: TGTGCCAGCAGTTTATTAGGAACAGGGAGGGGTTCACCCCTCCACTTT; CDR3aa: CASSLLGTGRGSPLHF; d_gene: NA; j_gene: TRBJ1-6; v_gene: TRBV28; abundance: NA
CDR3nt: TGCGCCAGCAGTGAGAGACAGGGAGGCGCGAATGAGCAGTTCTTC; CDR3aa: CASSERQGGANEQFF; d_gene: NA; j_gene: TRBJ2-1; v_gene: TRBV10-2; abundance: once
CDR3nt: TGTGCCAGCTCTCGGGGGTTGGACATTCAGTACTTC; CDR3aa: CASSRGLDIQYF; d_gene: NA; j_gene: TRBJ2-4; v_gene: TRBV18; abundance: NA
CDR3nt: TGTGCCAGCCTAGGACTAACTACAGATACGCAGTATTTT; CDR3aa: CASLGLTTDTQYF; d_gene: NA; j_gene: TRBJ2-3; v_gene: TRBV2; abundance: NA
CDR3nt: TGTGCCAGCAGGGGACAGGGGGCGAATTACAATGAGCAGTTCTTC; CDR3aa: CASRGQGANYNEQFF; d_gene: TRBD1; j_gene: TRBJ2-1; v_gene: TRBV9; abundance: NA
CDR3nt: TGTGCCAGCAGCCCCACAGGGATAAGGGCTGAAGCTTTCTTT; CDR3aa: CASSPTGIRAEAFF; d_gene: NA; j_gene: TRBJ1-1; v_gene: TRBV5-5; abundance: few
CDR3nt: TGCGCCAGCGGCTCCCCGGACAGACTGAACACTGAAGCTTTCTTT; CDR3aa: CASGSPDRLNTEAFF; d_gene: NA; j_gene: TRBJ1-1; v_gene: TRBV5-1; abundance: NA
CDR3nt: TGCAGCGCCCGACAGGGAGATAATTCACCCCTCCACTTT; CDR3aa: CSARQGDNSPLHF; d_gene: TRBD1; j_gene: TRBJ1-6; v_gene: TRBV29-1; abundance: NA
CDR3nt: TGTGCCAGCACCACAGGGGTCCAAGGTTTCTACACCTTC; CDR3aa: CASTTGVQGFYTF; d_gene: TRBD1; j_gene: TRBJ1-2; v_gene: TRBV18; abundance: NA
CDR3nt: TGTGCCAGCAGCTCCAACAGGGGGCGGGAAGCTTTCTTT; CDR3aa: CASSSNRGREAFF; d_gene: TRBD1; j_gene: TRBJ1-1; v_gene: TRBV7-3; abundance: NA
CDR3nt: TGTGCCAGCAGCTTAGTCAGCGTTCGGACAGATACGCAGTATTTT; CDR3aa: CASSLVSVRTDTQYF; d_gene: NA; j_gene: TRBJ2-3; v_gene: TRBV7-2; abundance: NA
CDR3nt: TGTGCCAGCAGTTCGGAAAACAGGGCGGGCTCACCCCTCCACTTT; CDR3aa: CASSSENRAGSPLHF; d_gene: NA; j_gene: TRBJ1-6; v_gene: TRBV2; abundance: NA
CDR3nt: TGTGCCAGCAGCTTCAGGGGGCGAACAGATACGCAGTATTTT; CDR3aa: CASSFRGRTDTQYF; d_gene: TRBD1; j_gene: TRBJ2-3; v_gene: TRBV5-6; abundance: NA
CDR3nt: TGTGCCAGCAGCTCAGACTCCGGGACAGGGAGCGAGCAGTACTTC; CDR3aa: CASSSDSGTGSEQYF; d_gene: TRBD1; j_gene: TRBJ2-7; v_gene: TRBV5-4; abundance: once
CDR3nt: TGCGCCAGCAGCCGGGACAGCTCCTACGAGCAGTACTTC; CDR3aa: CASSRDSSYEQYF; d_gene: TRBD1; j_gene: TRBJ2-7; v_gene: TRBV4-3; abundance: NA
CDR3nt: TGTGCCAGCAGTGAGGGGGCCCGGGAGACCCAGTACTTC; CDR3aa: CASSEGARETQYF; d_gene: NA; j_gene: TRBJ2-5; v_gene: TRBV25-1; abundance: NA
CDR3nt: TGTGCTAGTGGTTCCGTCCTACAGCGGCGCGGGGAGCTGTTTTTT; CDR3aa: CASGSVLQRRGELFF; d_gene: NA; j_gene: TRBJ2-2; v_gene: TRBV12-5; abundance: NA
CDR3nt: TGCAGCGCCGGAAAGGACAACTACGAGCAGTACTTC; CDR3aa: CSAGKDNYEQYF; d_gene: NA; j_gene: TRBJ2-7; v_gene: TRBV29-1; abundance: NA
CDR3nt: TGTGCTAGTCTCAAGAGCTCCTACAATGAGCAGTTCTTC; CDR3aa: CASLKSSYNEQFF; d_gene: NA; j_gene: TRBJ2-1; v_gene: TRBV12-5; abundance: NA
CDR3nt: TGTGCCAGCTCACCACTGTCGGGGGGGGCTCCTTACAATGAGCAGTTCTTC; CDR3aa: CASSPLSGGAPYNEQFF; d_gene: TRBD2; j_gene: TRBJ2-1; v_gene: TRBV18; abundance: NA
CDR3nt: TGTGCCAGCAGCGTACAGGGGGCGAATACCGGGGAGCTGTTTTTT; CDR3aa: CASSVQGANTGELFF; d_gene: TRBD1; j_gene: TRBJ2-2; v_gene: TRBV5-6; abundance: NA
CDR3nt: TGTGCCAGCAGCTTCTCGGGGGAGACCCAGTACTTC; CDR3aa: CASSFSGETQYF; d_gene: NA; j_gene: TRBJ2-5; v_gene: TRBV7-2; abundance: NA
CDR3nt: TGTGCCAGCAGCTTGGGCCAGGGAACCCAGTACTTC; CDR3aa: CASSLGQGTQYF; d_gene: NA; j_gene: TRBJ2-5; v_gene: TRBV11-3; abundance: NA
CDR3nt: TGTGCCAGCAGGAAGAGGGATGAAAAACTGTTTTTT; CDR3aa: CASRKRDEKLFF; d_gene: NA; j_gene: TRBJ1-4; v_gene: TRBV2; abundance: NA
CDR3nt: TGTGCCAGCAGTTTATTGCAGGGTTCTGCTTTCTTT; CDR3aa: CASSLLQGSAFF; d_gene: NA; j_gene: TRBJ1-1; v_gene: TRBV28; abundance: NA
CDR3nt: TGTGCCAGCAGTTTATCAATTTCACAGGGGGCCCCTTACACTGAAGCTTTCTTT; CDR3aa: CASSLSISQGAPYTEAFF; d_gene: TRBD1; j_gene: TRBJ1-1; v_gene: TRBV27; abundance: NA
CDR3nt: TGTGCCAGCAGTCCGCTCCCGGGACAGGGATATATAAATGAGCAGTTCTTC; CDR3aa: CASSPLPGQGYINEQFF; d_gene: TRBD1; j_gene: TRBJ2-1; v_gene: TRBV11-2; abundance: NA
CDR3nt: TGCAGCGTTCCGGGGTGGGTAGTTAGAGAAGAGGACACTGAAGCTTTCTTT; CDR3aa: CSVPGWVVREEDTEAFF; d_gene: NA; j_gene: TRBJ1-1; v_gene: TRBV29-1; abundance: NA
CDR3nt: TGTGCCAGCAGGCCCACCGGGACAGGGGGTAACGAGCAGTACTTC; CDR3aa: CASRPTGTGGNEQYF; d_gene: TRBD1; j_gene: TRBJ2-7; v_gene: TRBV11-2; abundance: NA
CDR3nt: TGTGCCAGTAGCCCCACATTAGCCCCTTATACGCAGTATTTT; CDR3aa: CASSPTLAPYTQYF; d_gene: NA; j_gene: TRBJ2-3; v_gene: TRBV19; abundance: NA
CDR3nt: TGTGCCAGCAGCTCAGGGGGCGTTAACACTGAAGCTTTCTTT; CDR3aa: CASSSGGVNTEAFF; d_gene: TRBD1; j_gene: TRBJ1-1; v_gene: TRBV7-9; abundance: NA
CDR3nt: TGTGCCAGCTGGGACAGGGTAAACTACGAGCAGTACTTC; CDR3aa: CASWDRVNYEQYF; d_gene: TRBD1; j_gene: TRBJ2-7; v_gene: TRBV6-6; abundance: NA
CDR3nt: TGTGCCAGCAGTGGGGCTGGCTACACCTTC; CDR3aa: CASSGAGYTF; d_gene: NA; j_gene: TRBJ1-2; v_gene: TRBV28; abundance: NA
CDR3nt: TGTGCCTCCACGGGGGGATCCTCTGGAAACACCATATATTTT; CDR3aa: CASTGGSSGNTIYF; d_gene: NA; j_gene: TRBJ1-3; v_gene: TRBV30; abundance: NA
CDR3nt: TGTGCCAGCAGCCGGGGGGAATCCTACGAGCAGTACTTC; CDR3aa: CASSRGESYEQYF; d_gene: NA; j_gene: TRBJ2-7; v_gene: TRBV21-1; abundance: NA
CDR3nt: TGCGCCAGCAGTGTGGGACTAGCGGGAGGGTCCTACGAGCAGTACTTC; CDR3aa: CASSVGLAGGSYEQYF; d_gene: TRBD2; j_gene: TRBJ2-7; v_gene: TRBV10-2; abundance: NA
CDR3nt: TGTGCCAGCAGCCGGACAGGGAGTCGTGCAGATACGCAGTATTTT; CDR3aa: CASSRTGSRADTQYF; d_gene: TRBD1; j_gene: TRBJ2-3; v_gene: TRBV7-6; abundance: NA
CDR3nt: TGTGCCAGCAGCGCAACCGGGACACTCGGAAACACCATATATTTT; CDR3aa: CASSATGTLGNTIYF; d_gene: NA; j_gene: TRBJ1-3; v_gene: TRBV9; abundance: once
CDR3nt: TGTGCCAGCAGTTTTCCAGGGGAAGAGACCCAGTACTTC; CDR3aa: CASSFPGEETQYF; d_gene: NA; j_gene: TRBJ2-5; v_gene: TRBV28; abundance: NA
CDR3nt: TGTGCCAGCAGTGAACTAGCGGGGGGAGATACGCAGTATTTT; CDR3aa: CASSELAGGDTQYF; d_gene: TRBD2; j_gene: TRBJ2-3; v_gene: TRBV6-4; abundance: few
CDR3nt: TGCGCCAGCAGCCAAGAAAGAGGGGGAGTTGAAGCTTTCTTT; CDR3aa: CASSQERGGVEAFF; d_gene: NA; j_gene: TRBJ1-1; v_gene: TRBV4-3; abundance: NA